The clone carrying this TCR beta chain was seen once. Antigen specificity is unknown. There are 14 residues in the CDR3. Trimming cost V 5 bases and J 3 bases, with 14 bases left between them. Germline V gene lookup returns CDR1 LNHDA and CDR2 SQIVND (reference sequence). The source of the sample is a study of cytomegalovirus exposure and HLA in healthy donors. Study at large: Out of several hundred genotyped donors, less than 85% belonged to the Caucasian-associated ancestry cluster.

Study-wide results and limits: Indistinguishability led to the exclusion of some V segments, TRBV6-2 and TRBV6-3 included.

60 Vbeta and 13 Jbeta primers were used in PCR. Study processing details: Roughly 76 million unique TCR beta chains, some 10 million of them shared, were counted by a later analysis. Sequencing used immunoSEQ multiplex PCR; TCRdb keeps in-frame clones, though not all of them. V, J and clone size were drawn from that table, and D and trimming were deduced from the DNA. The repertoire holds about 150,000 clones, 70% to 90% seen once, with less than 2.5% in the top ten. The source of this sequence is a woman between 18 and 30 years old in good health and CMV-seronegative. Sequencing input: PBMCs. The rearrangement joins TRBV19 to TRBJ2-7; tentative D call: TRBD1 (6 bases). CDR3 sequence reads: CASSERTAYYEQYF. DNA for the CDR3: TGTGCCAGTAGTGAAAGGACAGCTTACTACGAGCAGTACTTC.